This TCR beta chain was captured by sequencing in a study of early T cells in non-severe SARS-CoV-2 infection (dated by TCRdb to the early 2020s). For the study in its entirety: Because TCR sequencing relied on bulk RNA taken from unsorted whole blood, pairing of alpha and beta chains was not possible.

Study-wide conclusions, independent of this receptor: VDJdb matching was skewed toward anti-spike CD8 responses, so virus-specific expansions were likely underestimated and private and CD4 specificities were missed.

V lost 3 bases and J lost 8 bases, and the count of bases not matched to a germline gene is 4. Including the terminal cysteine and phenylalanine, the CDR3 comprises 13 residues. This entry keeps only the CDR3 DNA: 39 bases, framed from base 1. CDR1 SGHRS and CDR2 YFSETQ are derived from the germline V gene. A case-control design nested within a healthcare worker cohort in London, UK, was used, with weekly nasopharyngeal swab PCR tests and blood sampling performed. Healthcare workers were enrolled in the week of the UK lockdown, from 23 to 31 March 2020, and were followed every week for up to roughly 15 weeks. A remark on this clonotype: The antigen it binds to is not known. Base qualities are not provided; no much larger clone lies one nucleotide away.

Receptor libraries were prepared by 5' RACE. Sequenced on a NextSeq 500. Unique molecular identifiers were attached to individual cDNA molecules in the TCR library protocol so that sequencing error and PCR bias could be corrected. Sequencing covered both TCR alpha and beta chains, and within each sample the abundances of alpha and beta sequences were tightly co-correlated. The paper's processing steps were these. Decombinator V4 was used to annotate TCR sequences for V gene, J gene and CDR3. Expanded TCRs were defined as changing significantly between any two time points under a Poisson model with p below 0.0001. TCR abundances were normalised to the total number of TCRs sequenced per sample and were expressed as counts per million. TRAV1-2 paired with TRAJ12, TRAJ20 or TRAJ33 defined MAIT TCRs, while TRAV10 paired with TRAJ18 defined iNKT TCRs. VDJdb, accessed on 1 November 2021, was searched for TCRs annotated for CMV, EBV and SARS-CoV-2, and TCRs annotated for more than one antigen were excluded. Using fastp at Q25 and MiXCR, TCRdb reprocessed the public reads and kept productive beta chains. Every distinct CDR3 protein forms one entry, paired with its most common genes and DNA. TCRdb, rather than the study authors, made the V and J calls. The sample table records 98,000 or so distinct CDR3 sequences; 12% of these occur just once. Clones ranked in the top ten supply 4% to 4.5% of the sample.

The chain links TRBV5-1 with TRBJ1-3, with 8 bases matching TRBD1. The input for sequencing was whole blood, taken at baseline. This TCR came from an adult who was a healthcare worker with PCR-confirmed SARS-CoV-2 infection or an uninfected control (not recorded which). The DNA reads TGCGCCAGCAGCTCGGCAGGGGGCTACACCATATATTTT. It codes for CASSSAGGYTIYF.